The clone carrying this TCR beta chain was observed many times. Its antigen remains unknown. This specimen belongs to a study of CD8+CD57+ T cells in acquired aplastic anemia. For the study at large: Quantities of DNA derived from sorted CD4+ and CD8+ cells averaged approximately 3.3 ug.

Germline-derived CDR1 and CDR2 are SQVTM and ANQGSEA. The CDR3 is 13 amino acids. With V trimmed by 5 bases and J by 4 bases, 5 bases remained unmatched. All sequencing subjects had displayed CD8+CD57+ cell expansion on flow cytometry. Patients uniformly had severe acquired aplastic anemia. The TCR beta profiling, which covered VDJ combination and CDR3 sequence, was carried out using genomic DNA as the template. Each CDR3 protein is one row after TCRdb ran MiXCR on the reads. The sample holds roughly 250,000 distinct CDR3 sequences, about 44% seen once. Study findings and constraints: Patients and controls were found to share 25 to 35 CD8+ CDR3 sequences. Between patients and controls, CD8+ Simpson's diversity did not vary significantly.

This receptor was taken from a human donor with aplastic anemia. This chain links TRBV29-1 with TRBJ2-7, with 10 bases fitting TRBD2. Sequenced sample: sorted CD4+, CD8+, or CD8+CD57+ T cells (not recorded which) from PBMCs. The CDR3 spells CSVSGRVGYEQYF. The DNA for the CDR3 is TGCAGCGTTAGCGGGAGGGTCGGGTACGAGCAGTACTTC.